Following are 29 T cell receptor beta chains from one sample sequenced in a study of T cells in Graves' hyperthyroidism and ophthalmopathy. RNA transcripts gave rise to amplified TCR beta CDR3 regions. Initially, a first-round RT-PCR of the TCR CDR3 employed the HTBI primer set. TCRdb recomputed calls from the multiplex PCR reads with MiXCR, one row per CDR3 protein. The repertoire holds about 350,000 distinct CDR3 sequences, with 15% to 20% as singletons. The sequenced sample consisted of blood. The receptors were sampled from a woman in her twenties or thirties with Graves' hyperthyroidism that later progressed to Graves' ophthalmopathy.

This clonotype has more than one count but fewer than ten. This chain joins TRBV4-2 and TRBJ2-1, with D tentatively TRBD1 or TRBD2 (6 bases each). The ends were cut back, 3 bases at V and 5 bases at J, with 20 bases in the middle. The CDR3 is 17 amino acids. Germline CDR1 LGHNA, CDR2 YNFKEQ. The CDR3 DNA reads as TGTGCCAGCAGCCACTTCCCTGTGGAGGGGGAAGACAATGAGCAGTTCTTC. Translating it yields CASSHFPVEGEDNEQFF.

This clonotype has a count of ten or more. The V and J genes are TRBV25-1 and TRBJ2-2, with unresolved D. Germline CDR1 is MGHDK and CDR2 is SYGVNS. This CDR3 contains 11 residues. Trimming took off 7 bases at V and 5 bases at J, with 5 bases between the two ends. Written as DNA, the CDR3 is TGTGCCAGCACCTCGACCGGGGAGCTGTTTTTT. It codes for CASTSTGELFF.

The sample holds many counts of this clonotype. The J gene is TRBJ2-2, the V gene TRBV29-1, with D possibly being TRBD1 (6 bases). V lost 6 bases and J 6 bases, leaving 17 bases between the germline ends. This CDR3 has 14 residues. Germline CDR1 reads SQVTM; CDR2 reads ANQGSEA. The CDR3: CSVRTDASPGELFF. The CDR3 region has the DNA TGCAGCGTCCGGACAGATGCCTCACCCGGGGAGCTGTTTTTT.

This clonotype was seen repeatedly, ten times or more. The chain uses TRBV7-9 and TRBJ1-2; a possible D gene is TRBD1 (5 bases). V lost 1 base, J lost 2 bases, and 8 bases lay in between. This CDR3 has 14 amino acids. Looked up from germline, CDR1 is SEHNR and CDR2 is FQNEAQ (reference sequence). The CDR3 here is CASSLGPGNYGYTF. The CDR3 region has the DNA TGTGCCAGCAGCTTAGGGCCAGGGAACTATGGCTACACCTTC.

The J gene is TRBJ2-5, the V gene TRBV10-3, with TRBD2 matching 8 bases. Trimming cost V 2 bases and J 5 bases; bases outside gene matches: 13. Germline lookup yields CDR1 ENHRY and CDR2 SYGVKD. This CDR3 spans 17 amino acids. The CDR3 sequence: CAISEVLRGDQLETQYF. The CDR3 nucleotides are TGTGCCATCAGTGAGGTTTTGCGGGGGGACCAACTGGAGACCCAGTACTTC.

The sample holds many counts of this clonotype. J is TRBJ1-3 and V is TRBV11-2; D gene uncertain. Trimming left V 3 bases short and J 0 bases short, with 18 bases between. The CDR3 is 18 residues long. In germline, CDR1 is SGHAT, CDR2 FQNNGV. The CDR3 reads CASSFHRDFNHSGNTIYF. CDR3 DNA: TGTGCCAGCAGCTTCCACCGGGATTTCAATCACTCTGGAAACACCATATATTTT.

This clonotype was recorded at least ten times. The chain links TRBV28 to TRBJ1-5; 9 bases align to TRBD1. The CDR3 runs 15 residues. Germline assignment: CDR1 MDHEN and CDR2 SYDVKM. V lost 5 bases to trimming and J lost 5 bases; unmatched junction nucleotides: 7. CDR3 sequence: CASSGDREYDQPQHF. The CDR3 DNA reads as TGTGCCAGCAGTGGGGACAGGGAATACGATCAGCCCCAGCATTTT.

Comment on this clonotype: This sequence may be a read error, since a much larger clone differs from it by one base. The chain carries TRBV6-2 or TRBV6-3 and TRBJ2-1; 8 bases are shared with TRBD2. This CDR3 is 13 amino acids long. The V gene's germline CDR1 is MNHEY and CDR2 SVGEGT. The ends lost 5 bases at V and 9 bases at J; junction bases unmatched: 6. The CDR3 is CASSHWAGGEQFF. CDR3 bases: TGTGCCAGCAGTCACTGGGCGGGAGGTGAGCAGTTCTTC.

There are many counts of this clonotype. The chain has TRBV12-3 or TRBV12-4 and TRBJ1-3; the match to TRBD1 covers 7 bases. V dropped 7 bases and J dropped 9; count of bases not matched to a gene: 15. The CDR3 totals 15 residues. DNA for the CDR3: TGTGCCAGCACCTCCCTCGACAGGGAGGAGGGCACCATATATTTT. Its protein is CASTSLDREEGTIYF.

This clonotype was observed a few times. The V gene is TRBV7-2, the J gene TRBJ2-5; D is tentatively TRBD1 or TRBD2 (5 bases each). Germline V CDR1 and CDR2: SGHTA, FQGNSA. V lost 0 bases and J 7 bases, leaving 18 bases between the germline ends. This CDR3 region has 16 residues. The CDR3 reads CASSLARVGDSGTQYF. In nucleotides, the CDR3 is TGTGCCAGCAGCTTAGCGCGGGTAGGGGATTCGGGGACCCAGTACTTC.

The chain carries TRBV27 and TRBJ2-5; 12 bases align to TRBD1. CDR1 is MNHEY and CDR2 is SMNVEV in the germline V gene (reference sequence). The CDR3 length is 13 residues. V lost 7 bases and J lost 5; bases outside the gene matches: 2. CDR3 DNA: TGTGCCAGCACGGGACAGGGGGCGGAGACCCAGTACTTC. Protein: CASTGQGAETQYF.

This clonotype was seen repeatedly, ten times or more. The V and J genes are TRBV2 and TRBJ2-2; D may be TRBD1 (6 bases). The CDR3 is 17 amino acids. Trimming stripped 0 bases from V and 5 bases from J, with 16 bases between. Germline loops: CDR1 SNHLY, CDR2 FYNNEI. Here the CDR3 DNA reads TGTGCCAGCAGTGAAGCCCCGACAGGCTACCAAACCGGGGAGCTGTTTTTT. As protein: CASSEAPTGYQTGELFF.

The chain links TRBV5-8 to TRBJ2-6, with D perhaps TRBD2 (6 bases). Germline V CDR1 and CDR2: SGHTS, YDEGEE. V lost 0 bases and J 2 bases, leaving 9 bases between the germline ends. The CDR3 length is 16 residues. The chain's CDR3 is CASSLGGVAGANVLTF. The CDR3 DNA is TGTGCCAGCAGCTTGGGGGGGGTTGCTGGGGCCAACGTCCTGACTTTC.

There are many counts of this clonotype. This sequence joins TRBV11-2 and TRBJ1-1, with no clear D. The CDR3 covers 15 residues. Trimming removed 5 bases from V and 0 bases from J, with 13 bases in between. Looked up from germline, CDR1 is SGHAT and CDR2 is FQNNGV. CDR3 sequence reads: CASSKYSDMNTEAFF. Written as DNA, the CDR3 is TGTGCCAGCAGCAAATACAGCGACATGAACACTGAAGCTTTCTTT.

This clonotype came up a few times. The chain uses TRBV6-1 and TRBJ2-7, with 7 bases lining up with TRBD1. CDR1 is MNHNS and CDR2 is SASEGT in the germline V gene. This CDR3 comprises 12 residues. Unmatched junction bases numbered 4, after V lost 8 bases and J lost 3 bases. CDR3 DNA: TGTGCCAGCGAGGGGGCAGGCTACGAGCAGTACTTC. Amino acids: CASEGAGYEQYF.

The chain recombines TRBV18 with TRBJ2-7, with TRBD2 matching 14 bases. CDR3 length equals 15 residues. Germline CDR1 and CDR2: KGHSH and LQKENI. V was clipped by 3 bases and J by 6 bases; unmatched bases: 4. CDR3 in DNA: TGTGCCAGCTCACCCGGGACTAGCGGGAGCACCGAGCAGTACTTC. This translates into CASSPGTSGSTEQYF. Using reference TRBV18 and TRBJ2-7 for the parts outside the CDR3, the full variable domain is NAGVMQNPRHLVRRRGQEARLRCSPMKGHSHVYWYRQLPEEGLKFMVYLQKENIIDESGMPKERFSAEFPKEGPSILRIQQVVRGDSAAYFCASSPGTSGSTEQYFGPGTRLTVT.

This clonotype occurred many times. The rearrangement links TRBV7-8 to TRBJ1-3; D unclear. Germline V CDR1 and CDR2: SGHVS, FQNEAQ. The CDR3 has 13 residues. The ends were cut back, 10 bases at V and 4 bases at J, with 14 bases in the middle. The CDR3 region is CATLRADGNTIYF. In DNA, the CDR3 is TGTGCCACCTTAAGGGCGGACGGAAACACCATATATTTT.

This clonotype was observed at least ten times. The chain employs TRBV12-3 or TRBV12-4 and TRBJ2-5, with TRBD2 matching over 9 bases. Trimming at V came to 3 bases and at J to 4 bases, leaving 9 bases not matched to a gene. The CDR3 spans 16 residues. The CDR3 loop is CASSLRGGLLRETQYF. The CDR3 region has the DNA TGTGCCAGCAGTTTGCGGGGGGGGCTCTTACGAGAGACCCAGTACTTC.

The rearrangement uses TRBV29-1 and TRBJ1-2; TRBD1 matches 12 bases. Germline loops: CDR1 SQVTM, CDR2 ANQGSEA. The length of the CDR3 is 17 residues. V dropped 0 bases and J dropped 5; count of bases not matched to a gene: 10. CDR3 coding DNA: TGCAGCGTTGAAGATGTCGGGACAGGGGGCGGAACATATGGCTACACCTTC. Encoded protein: CSVEDVGTGGGTYGYTF. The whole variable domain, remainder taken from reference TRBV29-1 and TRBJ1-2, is SAVISQKPSRDICQRGTSLTIQCQVDSQVTMMFWYRQQPGQSLTLIATANQGSEATYESGFVIDKFPISRPNLTFSTLTVSNMSPEDSSIYLCSVEDVGTGGGTYGYTFGSGTRLTVV.

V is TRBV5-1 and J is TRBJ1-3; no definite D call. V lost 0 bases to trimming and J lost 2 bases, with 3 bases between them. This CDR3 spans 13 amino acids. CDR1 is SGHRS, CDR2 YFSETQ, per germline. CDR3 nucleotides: TGCGCCAGCAGCTTGGCTACTGGAAACACCATATATTTT. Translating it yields CASSLATGNTIYF.

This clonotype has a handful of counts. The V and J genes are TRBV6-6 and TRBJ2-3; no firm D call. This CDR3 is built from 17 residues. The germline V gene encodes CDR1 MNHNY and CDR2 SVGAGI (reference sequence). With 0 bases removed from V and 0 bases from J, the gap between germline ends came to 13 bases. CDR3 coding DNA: TGTGCCAGCAGTTACTCGCTCCCGGGCTCTAGCACAGATACGCAGTATTTT. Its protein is CASSYSLPGSSTDTQYF.

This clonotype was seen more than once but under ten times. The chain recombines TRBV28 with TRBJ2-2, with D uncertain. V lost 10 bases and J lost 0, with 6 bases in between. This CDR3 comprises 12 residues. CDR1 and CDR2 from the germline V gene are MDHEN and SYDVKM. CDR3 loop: CAIRSNTGELFF. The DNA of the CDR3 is TGTGCCATCCGATCGAACACCGGGGAGCTGTTTTTT.

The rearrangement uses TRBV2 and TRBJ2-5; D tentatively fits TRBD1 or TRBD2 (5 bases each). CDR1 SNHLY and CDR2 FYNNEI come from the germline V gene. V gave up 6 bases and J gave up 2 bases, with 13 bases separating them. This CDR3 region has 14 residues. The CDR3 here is CASSPGTPQETQYF. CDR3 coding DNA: TGTGCCAGCAGCCCCGGGACCCCGCAAGAGACCCAGTACTTC.

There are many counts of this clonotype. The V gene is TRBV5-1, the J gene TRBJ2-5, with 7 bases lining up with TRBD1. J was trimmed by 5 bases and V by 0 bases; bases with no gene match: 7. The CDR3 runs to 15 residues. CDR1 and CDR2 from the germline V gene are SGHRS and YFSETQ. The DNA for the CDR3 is TGCGCCAGCAGCTTGGTTTTTACAGGGGTGGAGACCCAGTACTTC. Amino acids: CASSLVFTGVETQYF.

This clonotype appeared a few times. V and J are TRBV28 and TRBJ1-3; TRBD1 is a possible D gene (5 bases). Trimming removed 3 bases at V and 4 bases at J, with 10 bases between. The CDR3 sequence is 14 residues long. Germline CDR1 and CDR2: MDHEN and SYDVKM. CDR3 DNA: TGTGCCAGCAGTTTTCAGGGCCCAGGAAACACCATATATTTT. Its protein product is CASSFQGPGNTIYF.

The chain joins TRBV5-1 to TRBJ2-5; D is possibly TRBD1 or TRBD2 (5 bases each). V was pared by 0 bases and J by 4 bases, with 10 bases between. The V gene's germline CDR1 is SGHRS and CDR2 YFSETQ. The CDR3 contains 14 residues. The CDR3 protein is CASSLGDAIETQYF. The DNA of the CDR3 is TGCGCCAGCAGCTTGGGGGACGCGATAGAGACCCAGTACTTC. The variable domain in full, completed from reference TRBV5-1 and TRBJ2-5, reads KAGVTQTPRYLIKTRGQQVTLSCSPISGHRSVSWYQQTPGQGLQFLFEYFSETQRNKGNFPGRFSGRQFSNSRSEMNVSTLELGDSALYLCASSLGDAIETQYFGPGTRLLVL.

The CDR3 here is CASSESGSRQETQYF. The DNA for the CDR3 is TGCGCCAGCAGTGAATCGGGTTCTAGACAAGAGACCCAGTACTTC. The chain combines TRBV10-1 with TRBJ2-5, with D uncertain. V lost 3 bases, J lost 2 bases, and 13 bases lay in between. The CDR3 runs 15 residues. The germline CDR1 and CDR2 sequences are WNHNN and SYGVQD (reference sequence).

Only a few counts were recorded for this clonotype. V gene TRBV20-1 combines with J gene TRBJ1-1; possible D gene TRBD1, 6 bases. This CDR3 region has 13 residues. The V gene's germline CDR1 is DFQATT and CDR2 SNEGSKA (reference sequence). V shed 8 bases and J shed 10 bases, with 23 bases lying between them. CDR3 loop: CSFTGIWSELAFF. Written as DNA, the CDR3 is TGCAGTTTTACAGGGATTTGGTCAGAGTTAGCTTTCTTT.

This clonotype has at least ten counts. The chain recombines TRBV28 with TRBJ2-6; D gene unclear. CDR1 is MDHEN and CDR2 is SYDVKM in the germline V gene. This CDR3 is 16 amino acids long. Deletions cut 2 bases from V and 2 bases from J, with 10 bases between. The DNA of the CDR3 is TGTGCCAGCAGTTTACCGGGCCCAACTGGGGCCAACGTCCTGACTTTC. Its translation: CASSLPGPTGANVLTF. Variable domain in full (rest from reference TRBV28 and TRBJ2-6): DVKVTQSSRYLVKRTGEKVFLECVQDMDHENMFWYRQDPGLGLRLIYFSYDVKMKEKGDIPEGYSVSREKKERFSLILESASTNQTSMYLCASSLPGPTGANVLTFGAGSRLTVL.